What follows describes a single T cell receptor beta chain. The entry originates in a study of radiation and T cells in renal cell carcinoma. The table came from immunoSEQ multiplex PCR; TCRdb's copy has only in-frame clones and leaves some out. The table includes approximately 29,000 clones, 81% detected once. Documented time point: blood 4 weeks post-SBRT, at nephrectomy. Treatment indicated: 15 Gy SBRT to primary tumor, nephrectomy 4 weeks later. Nephrectomy followed 15 Gy stereotactic body radiation by 4 weeks. Radiation-treated patients gave blood at baseline, week 2 and week 4. The sequence was collected from a man aged 55-75 years with renal cell carcinoma. Sequencing used blood, obtained from a patient whose treatment included radiotherapy and nephrectomy.

In DNA form, the CDR3 reads TGTGCCAGCAGTCTAAACCGCCTAGCAGGTGAGCAGTTCTTC. It codes for CASSLNRLAGEQFF. The rearrangement joins TRBV2 to TRBJ2-1, with D tentatively TRBD2 (5 bases). The CDR3 totals 14 residues. Germline V lookup: CDR1 SNHLY, CDR2 FYNNEI. Trimming left V 5 bases short and J 9 bases short, with 17 bases between.